This T cell receptor (beta chain) is drawn from a study of cytomegalovirus exposure and HLA in healthy donors. Study observations and caveats: Later genetic work tied a missense DCLRE1C variant to beta-chain V and J trimming.

Healthy donors of bone marrow made up the group. To note about this clone: The target antigen is unknown.

The PCR was carried out with 60 Vbeta primers and 13 Jbeta primers. This table comes from immunoSEQ multiplex PCR, and its TCRdb copy is limited to in-frame clones, with some not included. This table holds 68,000 or so clones. Germline loops: CDR1 PRHDT, CDR2 FYEKMQ (reference sequence). The CDR3 sequence is 15 residues long. V was clipped by 5 bases and J by 3 bases, with 17 bases between them. Sequenced sample: PBMCs. J is TRBJ2-7 and V is TRBV13, with D perhaps matching TRBD2 (6 bases). The origin of this receptor is a female donor in good health and CMV-seropositive. The CDR3 spells CASSRAPTEGYEQYF. CDR3 nucleotides: TGTGCCAGCAGCAGAGCCCCAACGGAGGGCTACGAGCAGTACTTC.